This TCR beta chain was identified in a study of cytomegalovirus exposure and HLA in healthy donors. The germline CDR1 and CDR2 sequences are SGHRS and YFSETQ. The germline V and J ends were trimmed by 4 bases and 8 bases, with 18 bases remaining between them. The CDR3 spans 15 residues. With regard to this clone: Antigen specificity is unknown.

Study conclusions and caveats: Later on, an analysis showed TCR association rates differing by HLA locus, with DRB1 the most and HLA-C the fewest.

The PCR had 60 Vbeta and 13 Jbeta primers. Libraries were prepared by immunoSEQ multiplex PCR; TCRdb keeps only in-frame clonotypes and omits some of them. This sample has fewer than 150,000 clones; about 80% occur once, and the top ten carry over 25%. The sequence was obtained from a man aged 55 to 70 in good health and CMV-seropositive. The chain couples TRBV5-1 to TRBJ1-4; maybe TRBD1 (5 bases). The sample comprised PBMCs. As DNA, the CDR3 is TGCGCCAGCAGCGGGGGTCGGGGGGATGGCGAAAAACTGTTTTTT. This gives the protein CASSGGRGDGEKLFF.